This T cell receptor beta chain was recorded in a study of early T cells in non-severe SARS-CoV-2 infection. Background on the study: It was bulk RNA from unsorted whole blood that was sequenced, and the chains were unpaired.

Individually, cDNA molecules had unique molecular identifiers attached to them. TCRdb recomputed calls from the 5' RACE reads with MiXCR, one row per CDR3 protein. In the table there are some 28,000 distinct CDR3 sequences, approximately 4.6% of which are singletons. There are many counts of this clonotype. Antigen specificity is unknown. V gave up 0 bases and J gave up 3 bases; unmatched junction bases: 1. This CDR3 spans 15 amino acids. Per germline, CDR1 DFQATT and CDR2 SNEGSKA (reference sequence). Regarding the study as a whole: Comparison of clonotypes with VDJdb favored anti-spike CD8 responses while missing private and CD4 specificities.

Sequenced: whole blood. The TCR sequence derives from an adult who was a healthcare worker with PCR-confirmed SARS-CoV-2 infection or an uninfected control (not recorded which). The V and J genes are TRBV20-1 and TRBJ2-2; 10 nucleotides align to TRBD2. The CDR3 here is CSARDLAGDTGELFF. The CDR3 DNA follows: TGCAGTGCTAGAGATCTAGCGGGAGACACCGGGGAGCTGTTTTTT.